Each of the 27 T cell receptor beta chains below was sequenced from the same sample in a study of shared clonotypes between healthy human individuals. Naive-designated CD8 cells lacked CD45RO, were positively enriched for CCR7, and omitted terminally differentiated effector memory CD45RA+ cells. Sequencing was performed with immunoSEQ multiplex PCR; in TCRdb, only in-frame clones are kept and a portion is missing. The sample lists about 600,000 clones, about 95% occurring once. The sequenced material came from naive CD8+ T cells sorted from blood. These receptors were obtained from a woman in her thirties in good health.

J is TRBJ2-7 and V is TRBV2; D may correspond to TRBD1 or TRBD2 (5 bases each). Germline loops: CDR1 SNHLY, CDR2 FYNNEI. V lost 4 bases and J lost 7, with 17 bases in between. The CDR3 spans 14 residues. The CDR3 DNA reads TGTGCCAGCAGTGTTGGGGCTAGTCCGGGGGAGCAGTACTTC. Protein: CASSVGASPGEQYF. Filled out from reference TRBV2 and TRBJ2-7, the complete variable domain reads EPEVTQTPSHQVTQMGQEVILRCVPISNHLYFYWYRQILGQKVEFLVSFYNNEISEKSEIFDDQFSVERPDGSNFTLKIRSTKLEDSAMYFCASSVGASPGEQYFGPGTRLTVT.

The CDR3 DNA reads TGCGCCAGCAGCTCGTGGGGTGCCGGCAATGAGCAGTTCTTC. Its protein is CASSSWGAGNEQFF. The chain combines TRBV5-1 with TRBJ2-1; D is uncertain. V dropped 3 bases and J dropped 6 bases, with 13 bases sitting between them. The CDR3 covers 14 residues. The germline V gene encodes CDR1 SGHRS and CDR2 YFSETQ.

This clone showed up just a few times. Additional DNA sequences in this sample encode the identical CDR3. The chain uses TRBV5-6 and TRBJ1-1; unclear D gene. The CDR3 loop spans 11 amino acids. The V end lost 1 base, the J end lost 2 bases, and 0 bases lay between the germline ends. Germline values: CDR1 SGHDT, CDR2 YYEEEE. CDR3 loop: CASSLNTEAFF. The CDR3 bases are TGTGCCAGCAGCTTGAACACTGAAGCTTTCTTT.

This chain links TRBV9 with TRBJ2-1; 10 nucleotides align to TRBD2. The J segment lost 2 bases and the V segment lost 5 bases, leaving 4 bases of the junction unmatched. This CDR3 has 15 amino acids. CDR1 SGDLS and CDR2 YYNGEE come from the germline V gene. Here the CDR3 reads CASSRAGGTYNEQFF. For the CDR3, the DNA is TGTGCCAGCAGTCGAGCGGGAGGGACCTACAATGAGCAGTTCTTC.

This chain uses TRBV11-3 with TRBJ2-2, with a possible D match to TRBD1 (5 bases). Germline V gives CDR1 SGHNT, CDR2 YENEEA. V dropped 2 bases and J dropped 3 bases, with 13 bases sitting between them. This CDR3 spans 16 amino acids. CDR3 residues: CASSLRGLGDTGELFF. CDR3 DNA: TGTGCCAGCAGCTTAAGGGGCTTAGGGGACACCGGGGAGCTGTTTTTT.

CDR3 region: CATSRGGPRQPNYGYTF. CDR3 sequence (DNA): TGTGCCACCAGCAGAGGGGGTCCGAGACAGCCAAACTATGGCTACACCTTC. This rearrangement joins TRBV15 to TRBJ1-2, with a possible D match to TRBD1 (5 bases). Germline V lookup: CDR1 LNHNV, CDR2 YYDKDF (reference sequence). The CDR3 is 17 amino acids. Trimming removed 1 base from V and 2 bases from J, with 17 bases in between.

The V call is TRBV19, the J call TRBJ1-4, with no clear D. V was trimmed by 4 bases and J by 8 bases, leaving 8 bases between them. This CDR3 region has 12 residues. Germline V CDR1 and CDR2: LNHDA, SQIVND (reference sequence). CDR3 in amino acids: CASSTMEEKLFF. The DNA for the CDR3 is TGTGCCAGTAGTACGATGGAGGAAAAACTGTTTTTT.

CDR3 coding DNA: TGTGCCAGCAGCGATCCGGGCTCCTACGAGCAGTACTTC. It specifies CASSDPGSYEQYF. The chain links TRBV9 to TRBJ2-7; D remains unclear. The germline V gene has CDR1 SGDLS and CDR2 YYNGEE. V gave up 3 bases and J gave up 0 bases, with 7 bases separating them. This CDR3 region has 13 residues.

This sequence joins TRBV7-9 and TRBJ2-7; 8 bases are a match to TRBD2. Germline loops: CDR1 SEHNR, CDR2 FQNEAQ (reference sequence). Trimming removed 5 bases from V and 0 bases from J; junction bases left unmatched: 15. The CDR3 covers 18 residues. The DNA of the CDR3 is TGTGCCAGCAGCCCCTCGTCGGCGGGAGGCCCAAGCTCCTACGAGCAGTACTTC. Translating gives CASSPSSAGGPSSYEQYF.

V gene TRBV2 combines with J gene TRBJ1-2, with D uncertain. CDR1 and CDR2 (germline): SNHLY, FYNNEI. Trimming shortened V by 3 bases and J by 2 bases, and 7 bases separated the two germline ends. This CDR3 is 13 amino acids long. CDR3 region: CASSDIGNYGYTF. For the CDR3, the DNA is TGTGCCAGCAGTGATATCGGGAACTATGGCTACACCTTC.

Concerning this clone: The same CDR3 is also encoded by other DNA sequences in this sample. V and J are TRBV27 and TRBJ2-7; D might be TRBD1 (6 bases). CDR3 length equals 13 residues. Germline lookup yields CDR1 MNHEY and CDR2 SMNVEV (reference sequence). Trimming shortened V by 4 bases and J by 4 bases, and 11 bases separated the two germline ends. In DNA, the CDR3 is TGTGCCAGCAGTTCAGGGACAACATACGAGCAGTACTTC. Its protein product is CASSSGTTYEQYF.

The rearrangement links TRBV28 to TRBJ2-3; 11 bases are a match to TRBD2. With V trimmed by 3 bases and J by 7 bases, 12 bases remained unmatched. The CDR3 has 17 residues. CDR1 and CDR2 (germline): MDHEN, SYDVKM. The CDR3, as DNA: TGTGCCAGCAGTTTTTCCCCGACTAGCGGGGATTTGAATACGCAGTATTTT. Its translation: CASSFSPTSGDLNTQYF.

The chain joins TRBV7-8 to TRBJ1-4; D may be TRBD1 (5 bases). Deletions cut 5 bases from V and 5 bases from J, with 21 bases between. CDR3 size: 17 residues. CDR1 and CDR2 (germline): SGHVS, FQNEAQ. This CDR3 reads CASSAWMTPRGNEKLFF. CDR3 nucleotides: TGTGCCAGCAGCGCATGGATGACCCCGCGGGGGAATGAAAAACTGTTTTTT.

V gene TRBV5-1 combines with J gene TRBJ2-5; D gene ambiguous. Trimming pared 0 bases from V and 5 bases from J, leaving 11 bases between. The CDR3 contains 14 residues. Germline loops: CDR1 SGHRS, CDR2 YFSETQ. The CDR3 nucleotides are TGCGCCAGCAGCTTGGTCGACGGGCAGGAGACCCAGTACTTC. Its protein is CASSLVDGQETQYF.

In DNA form, the CDR3 reads TGTGCCAGCAGCTTTGACTCTGGGGCCAACGTCCTGACTTTC. Protein sequence: CASSFDSGANVLTF. The chain uses TRBV5-4 and TRBJ2-6; D is undetermined. V lost 2 bases, J lost 0 bases, and 3 bases lay in between. Germline CDR1 reads SGHNT; CDR2 reads YYREEE (reference sequence). This CDR3 region has 14 residues.

The rearrangement uses TRBV19 and TRBJ2-7; 8 bases fit TRBD2. The CDR3 consists of 13 residues. With V trimmed by 6 bases and J by 6 bases, 7 bases remained unmatched. Germline CDR1 LNHDA, CDR2 SQIVND (reference sequence). Written as DNA, the CDR3 is TGTGCCAGTAGGCCAAGCGGGAGAGGCGAGCAGTACTTC. Translating it yields CASRPSGRGEQYF.

The V call is TRBV29-1, the J call TRBJ2-7, with TRBD1 matching over 9 bases. J was trimmed by 2 bases and V by 3 bases; bases with no gene match: 11. The CDR3 has 16 residues. Per the germline V gene, CDR1 is SQVTM and CDR2 is ANQGSEA. This chain's CDR3 is CSVEAPGQGDPYEQYF. Here the CDR3 DNA reads TGCAGCGTTGAGGCACCGGGACAGGGTGACCCCTACGAGCAGTACTTC.

This clone has a single count. V gene TRBV5-6 combines with J gene TRBJ2-7, with TRBD2 identical over 8 bases. This CDR3 contains 14 residues. J lost 3 bases, V lost 3 bases, and 5 bases had no gene match. CDR1 and CDR2 (germline): SGHDT, YYEEEE. The CDR3 coding sequence is TGTGCCAGCAGCTATCGCGGGAGGCTCTACGAGCAGTACTTC. Translating it yields CASSYRGRLYEQYF.

This clone appeared a few times. The J gene is TRBJ2-7, the V gene TRBV19; 10 bases line up with TRBD2. Trimming removed 1 base from V and 3 bases from J; junction bases left unmatched: 3. The CDR3 has 15 residues. Germline V gene sequence: CDR1 LNHDA, CDR2 SQIVND (reference sequence). The CDR3 region has the DNA TGTGCCAGTAGTATAGCAGTAGCGGGAGGCTACGAGCAGTACTTC. Translation gives CASSIAVAGGYEQYF. Supplemented by reference TRBV19 and TRBJ2-7, the full variable domain reads DGGITQSPKYLFRKEGQNVTLSCEQNLNHDAMYWYRQDPGQGLRLIYYSQIVNDFQKGDIAEGYSVSREKKESFPLTVTSAQKNPTAFYLCASSIAVAGGYEQYFGPGTRLTVT.

This clone occurred once. This chain uses TRBV10-2 with TRBJ2-2; TRBD1 matches at 7 bases. With 6 bases clipped from V and 2 bases from J, the junction kept 3 bases outside the gene matches. Per germline, CDR1 WSHSY and CDR2 SAAADI. The CDR3 has 14 amino acids. The CDR3 sequence: CASRTGVNTGELFF. CDR3 sequence (DNA): TGCGCCAGCAGAACAGGGGTAAACACCGGGGAGCTGTTTTTT.

The V gene is TRBV19, the J gene TRBJ2-1; possible D gene TRBD2, 6 bases. This CDR3 region has 14 residues. CDR1 is LNHDA and CDR2 is SQIVND in the germline V gene (reference sequence). Trimming removed 3 bases from V and 5 bases from J, with 11 bases in between. The DNA of the CDR3 is TGTGCCAGTAGTATCTATAGCGGAGACAATGAGCAGTTCTTC. Translating gives CASSIYSGDNEQFF.

This clone occurred once. CDR3 DNA: TGTGCCAGCAGTCAAGAACTGGGACTGAGTCCATGGCTGGCAGATACGCAGTATTTT. Translated, it gives CASSQELGLSPWLADTQYF. The V gene is TRBV6-1, the J gene TRBJ2-3, with a weak D call TRBD2 (6 bases). V was trimmed by 5 bases and J by 4 bases, leaving 28 bases between them. Looked up from germline, CDR1 is MNHNS and CDR2 is SASEGT. CDR3 size: 19 residues.

The rearrangement uses TRBV27 and TRBJ2-3; D call uncertain. CDR3 length: 14 amino acids. Trimming took off 0 bases at V and 2 bases at J, with 6 bases between the two ends. Germline-derived CDR1 and CDR2 are MNHEY and SMNVEV (reference sequence). CDR3 bases: TGTGCCAGCAGTTTATCCCTCTACACAGATACGCAGTATTTT. This codes for CASSLSLYTDTQYF.

The V and J genes are TRBV15 and TRBJ1-4; D is possibly TRBD1 (6 bases). Germline CDR1 and CDR2: LNHNV and YYDKDF (reference sequence). V was pared by 9 bases and J by 7 bases, with 15 bases between. CDR3 length: 13 residues. The CDR3 DNA reads as TGTGCCACGCAACAGGGAGGTAGTGAAAAACTGTTTTTT. Protein: CATQQGGSEKLFF.

This sequence joins TRBV18 and TRBJ2-7; maybe TRBD1 (7 bases). Trimming removed 3 bases at V and 7 bases at J, with 31 bases between. Germline values: CDR1 KGHSH, CDR2 LQKENI. The CDR3 is made up of 19 amino acids. The CDR3 DNA reads TGTGCCAGCTCACCGGGCGGGGCCCGGGAGACAGGGAGCCCAATGGAGCAGTACTTC. Its translation is CASSPGGARETGSPMEQYF. Combining the CDR3 with reference TRBV18 and TRBJ2-7 gives the whole variable domain NAGVMQNPRHLVRRRGQEARLRCSPMKGHSHVYWYRQLPEEGLKFMVYLQKENIIDESGMPKERFSAEFPKEGPSILRIQQVVRGDSAAYFCASSPGGARETGSPMEQYFGPGTRLTVT.

The V gene is TRBV7-8, the J gene TRBJ2-7; possibly TRBD1 for D (6 bases). In germline, CDR1 is SGHVS, CDR2 FQNEAQ. The CDR3 contains 14 residues. Trimming took 4 bases from V and 0 from J, leaving 10 bases between them. The CDR3 spells CASSSRDNSYEQYF. In DNA, the CDR3 is TGTGCCAGCAGCTCGAGGGACAACTCCTACGAGCAGTACTTC. Complete variable domain (other parts from reference TRBV7-8 and TRBJ2-7): GAGVSQSPRYKVAKRGQDVALRCDPISGHVSLFWYQQALGQGPEFLTYFQNEAQLDKSGLPSDRFFAERPEGSVSTLKIQRTQQEDSAVYLCASSSRDNSYEQYFGPGTRLTVT.

The chain uses TRBV5-1 and TRBJ1-1; a possible D gene is TRBD1 (5 bases). From germline, CDR1 is SGHRS and CDR2 YFSETQ. V dropped 5 bases and J dropped 3 bases, with 11 bases sitting between them. The CDR3 totals 13 residues. The CDR3 reads CASSLDSYTEAFF. The CDR3 nucleotides are TGCGCCAGCAGTCTCGACAGTTACACTGAAGCTTTCTTT.